This note documents a single T cell receptor (beta chain) sequence. The antigen it recognizes is unknown. No base-level quality is on record; no much larger clone is a single base apart. The sample originates from a study of PD-1 blockade in classical Hodgkin lymphoma (dated by TCRdb to about 2020). Looking at the study overall: Nivolumab dosing was 3 mg/kg intravenously every 2 weeks, continuing until either disease progression or unacceptable toxicity. The study used CyTOF and TCR beta sequencing to define a peripheral blood immune signature of response to PD-1 blockade in classical Hodgkin lymphoma.

Study-level results and caveats: CD4+ but not CD8+ TCR diversity rose significantly by C4D1 (p=0.0027 vs p=0.16), most apparent in complete responders (p=0.02). Baseline TCR diversity was reported to be lower in newly diagnosed patients than in healthy donors and to be lower still in relapsed/refractory patients. Trial patients with a complete response had baseline diversity similar to that of newly diagnosed patients, while partial responders and progressors had significantly lower diversity. The study was limited to a single clinical trial cohort, and causes of repertoire differences, possibly disease activity or prior therapy, remained undefined. Lower diversity was seen in patients whose nivolumab began less than 1 year after ASCT, and these patients were left out of later analyses so that immune reconstitution would not confound the results.

The time point label corresponds to: cycle 2 day 1 (C2D1) of nivolumab. Relapse after autologous stem cell transplantation had occurred in all trial patients, and cohorts A, B and C were distinguished by prior brentuximab vedotin exposure. A total of under 70 patients with relapsed/refractory classical Hodgkin lymphoma made up the trial cohort, and each patient's best overall response was complete response, partial response or progressive disease. Single-agent nivolumab was administered to trial patients in the multi-cohort phase II CheckMate 205 trial. An independent review committee assessed best overall response by applying the 2007 International Working Group response criteria. Trial PBMCs were collected just before the start of nivolumab (C1D1) and during therapy at cycle 2 day 1 and cycle 4 day 1. Peripheral blood was collected in 8 mL Vacutainer Cell Preparation Tubes, from which PBMCs were isolated by centrifugation and then cryopreserved.

Genomic DNA was isolated using the Qiagen DNeasy kit from unsorted PBMCs as well as from negatively selected CD4+ and CD8+ fractions. TCR beta CDR3 regions were amplified by immunoSEQ multiplex PCR using primers annealing to V and J segments. Amplification bias was minimized using a synthetic immune receptor repertoire, and residual bias was removed computationally after sequencing. Per the source publication's procedure: Custom Python scripts were used to quantify repertoire diversity as the Shannon entropy index. The unsorted, CD4+ and CD8+ repertoires were each analyzed separately, with the exception of combined analyses, where CD4+ and CD8+ sequences were merged in silico. A clone counted as expanded when the clone's frequency after treatment rose at least 2-fold relative to C1D1, and clones undetected at baseline were given a pseudocount of 0.5. Singleton clones were defined as clones with 0 or 1 copy at C1D1, and non-singleton clones were defined as clones with 2 or more copies. Clones expanded in unsorted samples were labelled as CD4+, CD8+ or unknown by matching protein sequences in sorted samples from the same patient. Wilcoxon tests on paired samples were used to test diversity changes from C1D1 to C4D1. TCRdb mirrors the immuneACCESS table, restricted to in-frame sequences. Some clones are absent from its copies; in checked studies, under half trace to an unresolved V gene, and the reason for the others is unknown. The V and J calls and clone size are taken from that table; D and trimming were inferred from the DNA. Here the sample has about 66,000 clones; about 64% occur a single time. The ten largest make up approximately 9.9% of the sample.

Inclusive of the bounding cysteine and phenylalanine, the CDR3 is 17 residues long. Only the CDR3 part of the read is kept: 51 bases, read in frame from the first base. Sequenced here: peripheral blood mononuclear cells (PBMCs), sampled before the second cycle of nivolumab. This TCR was sampled from a human donor with classical Hodgkin lymphoma. Recombination connected TRBV12-2 to TRBJ2-7; no check of the table's D call, TRBD2, against the DNA was made. TRBV12-2 is listed as a pseudogene. The CDR3 reads CASRLAFTSGGAEEQYF. The DNA sequence is TGTGCAAGTCGCTTAGCGTTTACTAGCGGGGGGGCGGAGGAGCAGTACTTC.